The entry below gives a single T cell receptor beta chain sequence along with its context. Its specificity is not known. TCRdb's table, derived via immunoSEQ multiplex PCR, lists solely in-frame clones and lacks some. The sample has about 120,000 clones; about 90% are singletons. The sample comes from a study of T cell responses to AZD1222 COVID-19 vaccine. General observations from the study: Among AZD1222 vaccinees, only 5 to 7 were seropositive at baseline. Rises in breadth and depth of Spike-specific TCRs came after two AZD1222 doses.

The sequence came from an adult in good health. Sequences were derived from peripheral blood, sampled on day 0 of AZD1222 vaccination.

The CDR3 reads CAIAGTGRFYEQYF. CDR3 sequence (DNA): TGTGCCATAGCCGGGACAGGGCGATTCTACGAGCAGTACTTC. The rearrangement joins TRBV10-3 to TRBJ2-7; 9 bases align to TRBD1. V gave up 9 bases and J gave up 3 bases; unmatched junction bases: 9. This CDR3 region has 14 residues. In germline, CDR1 is ENHRY, CDR2 SYGVKD.